These T cell receptor beta chains were read from a single sample in a study of blood T cell repertoires in COVID-19. TCRdb keeps only in-frame clones here, not all; method: immunoSEQ multiplex PCR. The profile covers around 480,000 clones, with roughly nine tenths appearing a single time and 0.7% taken by the ten largest. Sequenced: PBMCs or T cells enriched from blood (not recorded which). The receptors were sampled from a woman under 30 who had recovered from COVID-19. The CDR3 runs from the conserved cysteine through the conserved F or W.

CDR3,V
CASSLAPGVDQPQHF,TRBV5-5
CSASKGQGRTYGYTF,TRBV20-1
CASSIRDQETQYF,TRBV19
CASSFDDSRETQYF,TRBV7-8
CASSLAGEDTQYF,TRBV11-2
CASTRSSVGGEKLFF,TRBV5-1
CASSCKGRQPQHF,TRBV6-4
CASSTRGRNEKLFF,TRBV7-9
CASSLGRGQDGVKLFF,TRBV7-6
CASSASGGGTTYNEQFF,TRBV9
CASSLAPLGAGSHEQYF,TRBV7-2
CASMEQGAEAFF,TRBV5-1
CASHRQGTYEQYF,TRBV5-4
CASSPDGNQPQHF,TRBV12-3/TRBV12-4
CASTPSGDTQYF,TRBV5-1
CASSIQTGQASYTF,TRBV19
CASSFSRNQPQHF,TRBV12-3/TRBV12-4
CASDPGQGSTEAFF,TRBV19
CASSQGHDNTEAFF,TRBV6-5
CASSVEGQGAGEQYF,TRBV9
CTSSQEDQAGGPAPYEQYF,TRBV1
CASSLNRASAEQYF,TRBV7-7
CASSLAAGNWNSPLHF,TRBV7-8
CASSHISDTEAFF,TRBV5-6
CAWSSGSDGYTF,TRBV30
CASIHSRGQGNTEAFF,TRBV19
CASSIPSETQYF,TRBV19
CASSSGTLPYEQYF,TRBV5-1
CASSLLGFNGELFF,TRBV7-6
CASSFELAQRDTQYF,TRBV19
CATSDSSGGLISTDTQYF,TRBV24-1
CASAHDRDSPLHF,TRBV30
CASSGTGGTVEKLFF,TRBV2
CATSDLQGDRGELFF,TRBV24-1
CASSLAGGSNEQYF,TRBV5-1
CASKPLSGGGYGYTF,TRBV28
CATSREGQGRLYTF,TRBV15
CASSPDRGLGHNEQFF,TRBV18
CASTADRSNSYEQYF,TRBV27
CASSLGGAGGQPQHF,TRBV27
CSVSLLSGNTIYF,TRBV29-1